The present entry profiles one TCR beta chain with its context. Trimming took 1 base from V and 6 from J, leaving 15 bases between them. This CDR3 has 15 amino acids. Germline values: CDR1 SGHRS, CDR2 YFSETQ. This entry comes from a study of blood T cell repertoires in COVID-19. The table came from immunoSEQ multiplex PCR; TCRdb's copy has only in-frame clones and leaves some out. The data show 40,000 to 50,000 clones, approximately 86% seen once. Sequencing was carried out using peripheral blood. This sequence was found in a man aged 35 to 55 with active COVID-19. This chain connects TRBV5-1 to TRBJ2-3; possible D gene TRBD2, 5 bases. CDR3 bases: TGCGCCAGCAGCTTGAATCTAGCCACACAGGATACGCAGTATTTT. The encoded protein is CASSLNLATQDTQYF.